This TCR beta chain was documented in a study of vaccination and CD4 T cells after COVID-19 (dated by TCRdb to between 2022 and 2023). Notes on the research overall: Convalescent patients had a positive SARS-CoV-2 result on nasal swab PCR, and of these patients, nine had mild disease and one had severe disease. In the convalescent cohort there were six males and four females, among whom were two Hispanic individuals, seven Caucasians, two Asians and one multiracial person. The time from the second vaccine dose to post-vaccine blood sampling had a median of roughly 72 days and ranged from about 14 to 241 days. Overlapping spike peptide pools from SARS-CoV-2 and from the common cold coronaviruses HCoV-NL63, HCoV-OC43 and HCoV-229E were used as culture stimuli. In control cultures, a CEFX viral epitope pool was used as positive control, an HIV-1 Nef peptide pool was used as negative control, or no peptide was added. Each participant got two doses of either the Pfizer-BioNTech BNT162b2 vaccine (n=8) or the Moderna mRNA-1273 vaccine (n=2). The spike-specific CD4+ TCR repertoire was compared before and after mRNA vaccination in about nine COVID-19 convalescent patients and a handful of infection-naive healthy vaccine recipients. Post-COVID blood samples from convalescent patients were collected a median of approximately 100 days after diagnosis, with a range of roughly 30 to 170 days. Results the study describes overall, beyond this receptor: In convalescent patients, a median about 86% of post-vaccine SARS-CoV-2-reactive clones were detected only after vaccination, and vaccine-specific priming was suggested by this finding. Although the median number of SARS-CoV-2-reactive clonotypes went up from some 23 after infection to more than 30 after vaccination, the increase was not significant. Only a relatively small number of convalescent patients were included in the study, and early timepoints following natural infection were not analyzed. In convalescent patients, nearly all vaccine-specific clones (304 of 307) were found to be mono-reactive for SARS-CoV-2 spike rather than cross-reactive with common cold coronaviruses.

As encoded in the germline V gene, CDR1 is SNHLY while CDR2 is FYNNEI. The CDR3 runs 14 residues from the cysteine to the phenylalanine. CDR3 DNA is the only sequence kept; it has 42 bases, read in frame from the first base. The library was generated by PCR. At the Johns Hopkins FTIC core, DNA from the cultured CD4+ T cells underwent TCR sequencing with the Oncomine TCR Beta short-read assay. The QIAamp micro DNA kit was used to extract genomic DNA from the cultured CD4+ T cells. Oncomine TCR Beta libraries from cultured CD4+ T cells were pooled using unique dual indexes and sequenced on an Illumina iSeq 100. Under the source paper's analysis protocol: Non-productive sequences were removed, and CDR3s not starting with C, not ending with F or W, or shorter than 7 amino acids were discarded. The MANAFEST web application identified antigen-specific clonotypes by comparing peptide-stimulated wells against reference wells and other culture wells. Positive clones required FDR below 0.05, an odds ratio above 5, and productive frequency above 0.1% in at least two of three replicate wells. A clonotype was classed as cross-reactive if the clonotype showed significant expansion both in SARS-CoV-2 spike wells and in at least one common cold coronavirus spike condition. CDR3 homology was assessed with Levenshtein distances (stringdist) and unrooted phylogenetic trees (ape) in R version 3.6.1. Using fastp at Q25 and MiXCR, TCRdb reprocessed the public reads and kept productive beta chains. Each entry merges the rows of one CDR3 protein and shows their most common DNA and genes. These V and J calls originate from TCRdb's pipeline instead of the authors' own analysis. This sample comprises roughly 16,000 distinct CDR3 sequences, roughly 45% of them detected only once. The ten largest clones represent about 3.5% of the sample.

With respect to this clonotype: It has no known antigen specificity. No much larger clone is present one base from it, and per-base qualities are unavailable.

The treatment or condition label, as the study defines it: approximately nine-day PBMC culture with coronavirus spike peptide pools or control peptides (ViraFEST assay). The ViraFEST assay was used in the study, in which antigen-specific T cells were expanded with peptide pools and expanded clonotypes were subsequently identified by TCR sequencing. The positive SARS-CoV-2 PCR tests of the convalescent patients were dated from March to December 2020, before the Alpha, Beta and Delta variants emerged in the United States. Each well held more than 1.5 million PBMCs cultured in IMDM containing roughly 5% human AB serum and around 9.2 IU/ml IL-2, with approximately 9.2 ug/ml peptide pools added. Half of the culture medium was replaced with fresh IL-2-containing medium on days 3 and 7. CD4+ T cells were isolated after 10 days of culture through negative selection using the EasySep CD4+ T cell isolation kit. Ficoll-Paque Plus gradient centrifugation was used to isolate PBMCs from whole blood, and the isolated PBMCs were then either used fresh or cryopreserved at -140C. Each culture condition was generally run in triplicate wells.

This sequence originates from a human donor who had recovered from COVID-19. Material: CD4+ T cells from blood, cultured in vitro. The sequence joins TRBV2 to TRBJ1-5; 7 central nucleotides agree with TRBD1. The CDR3 protein: CATQGEWGNQPQHF. The DNA sequence is given as TGTGCTACTCAGGGGGAATGGGGCAATCAGCCCCAGCATTTT.